The TCR beta chain under discussion was sequenced for a study of CD8 T cells in ankylosing spondylitis. Study findings and constraints: Relatively scarce in peripheral blood, disease-linked clones were CD8+. In ankylosing spondylitis patients, matched synovial fluid reportedly showed significant enrichment of disease-linked clones.

The trim removed 4 bases at V and 7 bases at J, leaving 8 bases unmatched. This CDR3 spans 15 amino acids. Germline V gene lookup returns CDR1 SGHTA and CDR2 FQGNSA. Comment on this clonotype: The antigen is not known.

By quantitative 5'-RACE with molecular barcodes, the TCR beta libraries were made. In TCRdb, the 5' RACE reads were re-called with MiXCR into one record per CDR3 protein. The sample includes around 230,000 distinct CDR3 sequences, 8.6% of them seen just once. The TCR comes from a male donor with ankylosing spondylitis or in good health (not recorded which). The rearrangement links TRBV7-2 to TRBJ2-7, with 12 bases fitting TRBD1. Specimen: blood, either unsorted or a sorted T cell fraction (not recorded which). DNA for the CDR3: TGTGCCAGCAGCTCTCGGGACAGGGGGCAGCATGAGCAGTACTTC. Residues: CASSSRDRGQHEQYF.